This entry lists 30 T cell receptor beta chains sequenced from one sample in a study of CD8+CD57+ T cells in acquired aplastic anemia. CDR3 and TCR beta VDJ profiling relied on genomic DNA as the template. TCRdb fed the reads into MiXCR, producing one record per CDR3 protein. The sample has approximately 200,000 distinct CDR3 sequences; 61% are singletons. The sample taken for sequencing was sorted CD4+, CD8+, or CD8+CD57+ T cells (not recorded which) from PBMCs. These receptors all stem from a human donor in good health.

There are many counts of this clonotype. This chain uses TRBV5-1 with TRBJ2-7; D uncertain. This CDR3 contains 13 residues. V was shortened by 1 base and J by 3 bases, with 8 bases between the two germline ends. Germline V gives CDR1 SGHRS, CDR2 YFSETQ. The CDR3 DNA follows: TGCGCCAGCAGCTTGTTGGAAAACTACGAGCAGTACTTC. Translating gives CASSLLENYEQYF.

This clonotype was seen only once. The CDR3: CASTGGGHEQYF. The CDR3 coding sequence is TGTGCCAGCACGGGGGGCGGACACGAGCAGTACTTC. The chain recombines TRBV2 with TRBJ2-7, with D perhaps matching TRBD2 (7 bases). Trimming took off 7 bases at V and 5 bases at J, with 12 bases between the two ends. Per the germline V gene, CDR1 is SNHLY and CDR2 is FYNNEI. CDR3 length equals 12 residues.

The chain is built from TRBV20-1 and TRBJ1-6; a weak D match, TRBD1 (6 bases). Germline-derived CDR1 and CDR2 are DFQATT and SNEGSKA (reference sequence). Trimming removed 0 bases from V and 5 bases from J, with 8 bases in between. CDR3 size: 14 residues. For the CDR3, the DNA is TGCAGTGCTAGAGATCCAGGGGATAATTCACCCCTCCACTTT. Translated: CSARDPGDNSPLHF.

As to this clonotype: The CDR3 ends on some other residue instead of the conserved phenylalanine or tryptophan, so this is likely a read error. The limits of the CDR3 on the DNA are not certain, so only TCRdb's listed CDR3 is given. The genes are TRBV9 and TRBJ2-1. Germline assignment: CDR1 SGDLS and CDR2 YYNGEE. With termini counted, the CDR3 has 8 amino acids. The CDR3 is CASSETVT.

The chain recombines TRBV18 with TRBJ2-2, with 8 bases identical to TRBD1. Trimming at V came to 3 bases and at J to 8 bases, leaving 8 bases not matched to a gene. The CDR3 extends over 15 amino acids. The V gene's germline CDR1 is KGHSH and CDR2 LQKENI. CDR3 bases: TGTGCCAGCTCACCCGCGACAGGGGTGTATGGGGAGCTGTTTTTT. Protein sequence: CASSPATGVYGELFF.

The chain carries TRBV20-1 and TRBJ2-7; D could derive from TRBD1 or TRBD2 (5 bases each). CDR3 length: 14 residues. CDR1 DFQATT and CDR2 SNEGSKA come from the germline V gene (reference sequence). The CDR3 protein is CSVERRGVPYEQYF. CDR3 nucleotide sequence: TGCAGCGTAGAGAGGAGAGGGGTCCCCTACGAGCAGTACTTC.

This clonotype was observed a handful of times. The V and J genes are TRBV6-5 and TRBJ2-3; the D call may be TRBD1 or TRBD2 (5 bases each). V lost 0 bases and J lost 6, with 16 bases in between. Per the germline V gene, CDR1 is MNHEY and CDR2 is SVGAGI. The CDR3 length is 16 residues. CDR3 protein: CASSYSNGDAADTQYF. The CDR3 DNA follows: TGTGCCAGCAGTTACTCGAACGGGGACGCCGCCGATACGCAGTATTTT.

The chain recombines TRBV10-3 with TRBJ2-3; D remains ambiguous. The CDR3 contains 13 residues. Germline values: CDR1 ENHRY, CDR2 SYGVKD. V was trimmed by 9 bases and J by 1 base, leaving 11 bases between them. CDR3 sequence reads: CAISRARTDTQYF. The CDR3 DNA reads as TGTGCCATTTCCCGGGCGCGCACAGATACGCAGTATTTT.

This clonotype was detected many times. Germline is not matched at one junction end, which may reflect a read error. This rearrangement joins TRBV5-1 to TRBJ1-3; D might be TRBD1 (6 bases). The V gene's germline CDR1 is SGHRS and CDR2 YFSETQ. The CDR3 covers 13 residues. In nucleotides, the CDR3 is TGTGCCAGCAGCTTGGGGGGCGGAAACACCATATATTTT. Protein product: CASSLGGGNTIYF.

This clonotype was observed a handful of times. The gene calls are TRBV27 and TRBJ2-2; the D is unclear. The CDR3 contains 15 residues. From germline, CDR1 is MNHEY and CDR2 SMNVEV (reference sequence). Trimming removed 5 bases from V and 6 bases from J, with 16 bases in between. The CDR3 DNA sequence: TGTGCCAGCAGTCCCCCCCAAGACGGCGCCGGGGAGCTGTTTTTT. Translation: CASSPPQDGAGELFF.

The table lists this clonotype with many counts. CDR3 sequence reads: CSARPGQRNEKLFF. As DNA, the CDR3 is TGCAGTGCTAGACCGGGACAAAGGAATGAAAAACTGTTTTTT. The chain is built from TRBV20-1 and TRBJ1-4, with D maybe TRBD1 (6 bases). Germline V gene lookup returns CDR1 DFQATT and CDR2 SNEGSKA (reference sequence). The CDR3 sequence is 14 residues long. Trimming took 2 bases from V and 5 from J, leaving 12 bases between them.

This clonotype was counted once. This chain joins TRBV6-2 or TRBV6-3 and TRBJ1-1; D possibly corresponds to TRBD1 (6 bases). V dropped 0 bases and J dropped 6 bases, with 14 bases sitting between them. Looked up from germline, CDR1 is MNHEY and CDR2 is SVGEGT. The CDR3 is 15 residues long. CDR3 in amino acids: CASSYSTGKVPEAFF. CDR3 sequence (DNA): TGTGCCAGCAGTTACTCAACAGGGAAGGTCCCTGAAGCTTTCTTT.

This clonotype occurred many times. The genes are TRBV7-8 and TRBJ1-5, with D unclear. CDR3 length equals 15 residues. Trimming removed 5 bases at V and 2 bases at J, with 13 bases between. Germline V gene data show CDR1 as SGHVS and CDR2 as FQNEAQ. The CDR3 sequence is CASSPLPGGNQPQHF. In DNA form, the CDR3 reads TGTGCCAGCAGCCCTTTGCCGGGTGGCAATCAGCCCCAGCATTTT.

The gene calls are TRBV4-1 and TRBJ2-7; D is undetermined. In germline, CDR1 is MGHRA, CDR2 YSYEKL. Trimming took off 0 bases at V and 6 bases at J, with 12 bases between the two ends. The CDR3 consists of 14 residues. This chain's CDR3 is CASSQEEYEREQYF. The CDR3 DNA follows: TGCGCCAGCAGCCAAGAAGAATACGAGCGCGAGCAGTACTTC.

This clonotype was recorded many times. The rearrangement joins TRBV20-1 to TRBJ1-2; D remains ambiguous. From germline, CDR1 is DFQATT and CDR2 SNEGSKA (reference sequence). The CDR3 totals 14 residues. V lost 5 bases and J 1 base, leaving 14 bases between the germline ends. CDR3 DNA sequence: TGCAGTGCTGTGGCCGGTGGGCATAACTATGGCTACACCTTC. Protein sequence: CSAVAGGHNYGYTF.

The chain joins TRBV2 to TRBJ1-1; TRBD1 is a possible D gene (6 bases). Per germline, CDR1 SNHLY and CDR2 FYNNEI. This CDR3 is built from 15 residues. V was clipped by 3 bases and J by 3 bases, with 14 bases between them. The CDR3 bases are TGTGCCAGCAGTGATCGTCCCGCAGGGGACACTGAAGCTTTCTTT. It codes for CASSDRPAGDTEAFF.

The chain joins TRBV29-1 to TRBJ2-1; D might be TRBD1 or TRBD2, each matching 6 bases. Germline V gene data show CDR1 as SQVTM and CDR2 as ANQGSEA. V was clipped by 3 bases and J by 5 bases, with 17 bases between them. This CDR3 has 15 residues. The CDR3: CSVDGRSGAHNEQFF. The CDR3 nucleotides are TGCAGCGTTGACGGTCGCTCGGGGGCACACAATGAGCAGTTCTTC.

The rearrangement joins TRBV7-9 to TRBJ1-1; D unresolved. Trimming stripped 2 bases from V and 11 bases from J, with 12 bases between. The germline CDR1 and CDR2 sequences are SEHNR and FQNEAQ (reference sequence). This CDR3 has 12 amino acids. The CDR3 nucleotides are TGTGCCAGCAGCTTATCTGAGGGTATTGCTTTCTTT. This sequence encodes CASSLSEGIAFF.

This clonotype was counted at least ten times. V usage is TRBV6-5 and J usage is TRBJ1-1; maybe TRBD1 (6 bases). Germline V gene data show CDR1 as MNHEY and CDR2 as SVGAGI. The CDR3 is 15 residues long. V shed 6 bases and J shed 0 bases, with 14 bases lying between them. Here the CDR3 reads CASSPTGLLNTEAFF. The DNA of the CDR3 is TGTGCCAGCAGCCCGACAGGACTGTTGAACACTGAAGCTTTCTTT.

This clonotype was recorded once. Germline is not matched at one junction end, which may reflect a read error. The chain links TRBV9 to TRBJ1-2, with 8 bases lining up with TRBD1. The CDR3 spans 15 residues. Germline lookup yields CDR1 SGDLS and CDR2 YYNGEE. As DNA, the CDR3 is TGTGCCGGCAGCGCCAGGACAGGGAATTTCTATGGCTACACCTTC. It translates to CAGSARTGNFYGYTF.

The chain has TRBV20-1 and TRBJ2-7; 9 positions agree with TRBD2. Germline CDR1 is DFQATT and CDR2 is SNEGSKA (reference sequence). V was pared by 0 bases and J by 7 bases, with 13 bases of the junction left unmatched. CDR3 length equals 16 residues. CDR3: CSARDPGLLAGIEQYF. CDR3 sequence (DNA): TGCAGTGCTAGAGATCCTGGGCTCCTAGCGGGGATTGAGCAGTACTTC.

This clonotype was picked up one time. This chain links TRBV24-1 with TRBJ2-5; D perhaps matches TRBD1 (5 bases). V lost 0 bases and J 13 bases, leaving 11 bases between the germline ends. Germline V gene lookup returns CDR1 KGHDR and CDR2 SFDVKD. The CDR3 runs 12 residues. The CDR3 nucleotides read TGTGCCACCAGTGATTTGGACAGCAGATGGTACTTC. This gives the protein CATSDLDSRWYF.

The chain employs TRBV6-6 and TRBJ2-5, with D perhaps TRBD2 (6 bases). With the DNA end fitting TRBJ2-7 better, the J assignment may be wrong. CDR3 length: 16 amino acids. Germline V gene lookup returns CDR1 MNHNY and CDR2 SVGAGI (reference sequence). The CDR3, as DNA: TGTGCCAGCAGTTCACGGACGGGAGTCGATTCCTACGAGCAGTACTTC. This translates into CASSSRTGVDSYEQYF.

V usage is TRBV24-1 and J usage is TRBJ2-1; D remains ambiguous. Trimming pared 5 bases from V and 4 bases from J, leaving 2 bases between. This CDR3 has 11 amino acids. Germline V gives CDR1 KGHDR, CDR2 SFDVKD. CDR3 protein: CATSAYNEQFF. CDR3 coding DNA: TGTGCCACCAGTGCATACAATGAGCAGTTCTTC.

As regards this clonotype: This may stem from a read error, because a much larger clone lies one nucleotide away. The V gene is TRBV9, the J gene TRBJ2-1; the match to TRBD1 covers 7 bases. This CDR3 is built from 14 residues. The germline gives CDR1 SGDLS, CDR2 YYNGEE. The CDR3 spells CASSPGQFYDERFF. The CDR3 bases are TGTGCCAGCAGCCCGGGACAGTTCTACGATGAGCGGTTCTTC.

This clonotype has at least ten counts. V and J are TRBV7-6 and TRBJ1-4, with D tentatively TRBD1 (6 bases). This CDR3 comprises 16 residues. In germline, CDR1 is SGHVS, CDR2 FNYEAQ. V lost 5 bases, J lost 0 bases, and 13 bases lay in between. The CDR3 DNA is TGTGCCAGCAGCGAAGGGACACCCGCAACTAATGAAAAACTGTTTTTT. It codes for CASSEGTPATNEKLFF.

CDR3 amino acids: CASSELGLAGIYNEQFF. The CDR3 DNA follows: TGTGCCAGCAGTGAACTGGGACTAGCGGGGATTTACAATGAGCAGTTCTTC. The J gene is TRBJ2-1, the V gene TRBV25-1, with 13 bases identical to TRBD2. The CDR3 is 17 amino acids. Per the germline V gene, CDR1 is MGHDK and CDR2 is SYGVNS. The trim removed 2 bases at V and 4 bases at J, leaving 5 bases unmatched.

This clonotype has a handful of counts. The CDR3 nucleotides are TGTGCCAGCAGCCCAGCCTCGGGGGCGGGATGGAAGCAGTACTTC. This gives the protein CASSPASGAGWKQYF. J is TRBJ2-7 and V is TRBV7-3; D may correspond to TRBD1 or TRBD2 (6 bases each). This CDR3 is 15 amino acids long. V shed 5 bases and J shed 8 bases, with 22 bases lying between them. Germline V gives CDR1 SGHTA, CDR2 FQGTGA.

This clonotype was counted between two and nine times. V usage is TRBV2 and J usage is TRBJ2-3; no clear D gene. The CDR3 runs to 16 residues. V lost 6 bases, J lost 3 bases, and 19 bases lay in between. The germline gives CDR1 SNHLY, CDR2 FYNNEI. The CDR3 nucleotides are TGTGCCAGCAGGTCAACAGTCCTCATCCGTACAGATACGCAGTATTTT. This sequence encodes CASRSTVLIRTDTQYF.

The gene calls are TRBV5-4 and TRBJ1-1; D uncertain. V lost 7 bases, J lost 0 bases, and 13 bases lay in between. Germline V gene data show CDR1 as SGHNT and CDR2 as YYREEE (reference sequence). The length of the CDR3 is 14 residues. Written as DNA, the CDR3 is TGTGCCAGCCGAGGAGGGCCTCTGAACACTGAAGCTTTCTTT. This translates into CASRGGPLNTEAFF.